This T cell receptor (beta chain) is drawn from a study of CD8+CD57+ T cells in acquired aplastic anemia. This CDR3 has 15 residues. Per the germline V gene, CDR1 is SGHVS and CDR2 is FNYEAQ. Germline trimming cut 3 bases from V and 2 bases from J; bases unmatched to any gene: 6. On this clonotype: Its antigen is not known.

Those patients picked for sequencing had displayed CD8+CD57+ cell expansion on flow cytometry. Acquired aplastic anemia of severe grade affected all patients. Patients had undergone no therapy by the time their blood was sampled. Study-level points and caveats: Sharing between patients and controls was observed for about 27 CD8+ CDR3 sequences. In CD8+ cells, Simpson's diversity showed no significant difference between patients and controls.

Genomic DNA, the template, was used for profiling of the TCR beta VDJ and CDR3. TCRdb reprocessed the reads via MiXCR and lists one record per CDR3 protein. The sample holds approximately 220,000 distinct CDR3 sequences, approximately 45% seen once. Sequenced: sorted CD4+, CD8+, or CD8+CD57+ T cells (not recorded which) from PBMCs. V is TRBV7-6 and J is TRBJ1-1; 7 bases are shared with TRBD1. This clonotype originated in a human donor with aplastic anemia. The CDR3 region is CASSLTGQPNTEAFF. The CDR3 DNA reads TGTGCCAGCAGCTTGACGGGACAGCCTAACACTGAAGCTTTCTTT.